A single sample gave rise to the 18 T cell receptor beta chains below, sequenced in a study of T cell changes during pregnancy in multiple sclerosis. Assay used: immunoSEQ multiplex PCR; TCRdb lists only in-frame clones, some missing. The top ten hold about 2% of the sample, which has 90,000 to 100,000 clones, 92% seen once. The sequences come from peripheral blood, collected after pregnancy. Receptors originate from a female donor in good health, enrolled as a control in a pregnancy study.

DNA for the CDR3: TGTGCCAGCAGTGGGGGAGGACAGCCCCAGCATTTT. This codes for CASSGGGQPQHF. This sequence joins TRBV2 and TRBJ1-5; D unclear. The length of the CDR3 is 12 residues. Trimming shortened V by 4 bases and J by 7 bases, and 8 bases separated the two germline ends. Per germline, CDR1 SNHLY and CDR2 FYNNEI.

This rearrangement joins TRBV18 to TRBJ2-5, with TRBD1 identical over 7 bases. V shed 3 bases and J 2 bases; nucleotides not matched to a gene: 0. The germline V gene has CDR1 KGHSH and CDR2 LQKENI. The CDR3 is 13 residues long. The CDR3 loop is CASSPGQQETQYF. In nucleotides, the CDR3 is TGTGCCAGCTCACCGGGACAGCAAGAGACCCAGTACTTC. Variable domain in full (rest from reference TRBV18 and TRBJ2-5): NAGVMQNPRHLVRRRGQEARLRCSPMKGHSHVYWYRQLPEEGLKFMVYLQKENIIDESGMPKERFSAEFPKEGPSILRIQQVVRGDSAAYFCASSPGQQETQYFGPGTRLLVL.

The CDR3 loop reads CASRRGLASYEQYF. The CDR3 nucleotides read TGTGCCAGCAGACGCGGACTAGCCTCCTACGAGCAGTACTTC. The chain has TRBV6-5 and TRBJ2-7, with 8 bases fitting TRBD2. V lost 6 bases to trimming and J lost 0 bases; unmatched junction nucleotides: 4. Germline CDR1 is MNHEY and CDR2 is SVGAGI. The CDR3 extends over 14 amino acids.

The chain recombines TRBV6-6 with TRBJ2-1; 10 bases are shared with TRBD2. This CDR3 contains 15 residues. Germline V gives CDR1 MNHNY, CDR2 SVGAGI (reference sequence). V lost 4 bases to trimming and J lost 7 bases; unmatched junction nucleotides: 7. CDR3 DNA: TGTGCCAGCAGTTCACTAGCGGGATTGGGAAATGAGCAGTTCTTC. Amino acid sequence: CASSSLAGLGNEQFF.

The V gene is TRBV7-9, the J gene TRBJ2-5, with 12 bases lining up with TRBD2. Germline CDR1 SEHNR, CDR2 FQNEAQ (reference sequence). The CDR3 covers 16 residues. Trimming cost V 5 bases and J 4 bases; bases outside gene matches: 8. This CDR3 is CASSPPSGRGPETQYF. The CDR3 DNA reads as TGTGCCAGCAGCCCTCCTAGCGGGAGGGGTCCAGAGACCCAGTACTTC.

This clone turned up a few times. The CDR3 region is CASSQSGEQFF. The CDR3 nucleotides are TGTGCCAGCAGCCAAAGCGGAGAGCAGTTCTTC. The chain recombines TRBV7-9 with TRBJ2-1; weak D call: TRBD2 (5 bases). The V and J ends lost 5 bases and 10 bases respectively, with 9 bases between them. The length of the CDR3 is 11 residues. Germline V gene sequence: CDR1 SEHNR, CDR2 FQNEAQ (reference sequence).

This chain connects TRBV18 to TRBJ2-1; D unresolved. The CDR3 runs to 13 residues. Deletions cut 3 bases from V and 2 bases from J, with 5 bases between. Germline CDR1 reads KGHSH; CDR2 reads LQKENI. In nucleotides, the CDR3 is TGTGCCAGCTCACCGACACCCTACAATGAGCAGTTCTTC. Protein: CASSPTPYNEQFF.

The rearrangement links TRBV19 to TRBJ1-5; unclear D gene. V was shortened by 3 bases and J by 4 bases, with 7 bases between the two germline ends. The CDR3 runs to 13 residues. Germline V lookup: CDR1 LNHDA, CDR2 SQIVND (reference sequence). The chain's CDR3 is CASSISLNQPQHF. The CDR3 nucleotides are TGTGCCAGTAGTATCTCCCTGAATCAGCCCCAGCATTTT.

The chain carries TRBV2 and TRBJ2-2, with 8 bases matching TRBD2. Germline values: CDR1 SNHLY, CDR2 FYNNEI. CDR3 size: 16 residues. V lost 0 bases, J lost 9 bases, and 9 bases stayed unmatched. This chain's CDR3 is CASSEAVGRGYRELFF. The CDR3 bases are TGTGCCAGCAGTGAAGCGGTCGGGAGGGGTTATCGGGAGCTGTTTTTT.

The chain has TRBV7-9 and TRBJ2-1, with 11 bases matching TRBD2. The CDR3 has 18 amino acids. With 5 bases clipped from V and 6 bases from J, the junction kept 15 bases outside the gene matches. Looked up from germline, CDR1 is SEHNR and CDR2 is FQNEAQ (reference sequence). The CDR3 nucleotides read TGTGCCAGCAGCAACCTGACTAGCGGGGCCGTACGAGGCAATGAGCAGTTCTTC. It specifies CASSNLTSGAVRGNEQFF.

V gene TRBV18 combines with J gene TRBJ2-3; 8 bases match TRBD2. Germline loops: CDR1 KGHSH, CDR2 LQKENI. Trimming at V came to 3 bases and at J to 6 bases, leaving 2 bases not matched to a gene. This CDR3 region has 13 residues. Here the CDR3 reads CASSPPGGDTQYF. The CDR3 nucleotides read TGTGCCAGCTCACCGCCGGGAGGGGATACGCAGTATTTT. Filled out from reference TRBV18 and TRBJ2-3, the complete variable domain reads NAGVMQNPRHLVRRRGQEARLRCSPMKGHSHVYWYRQLPEEGLKFMVYLQKENIIDESGMPKERFSAEFPKEGPSILRIQQVVRGDSAAYFCASSPPGGDTQYFGPGTRLTVL.

This chain joins TRBV6-1 and TRBJ1-4; 8 bases map to TRBD1. This CDR3 region has 15 residues. The V and J ends lost 6 bases and 3 bases, in that order; junction bases with no gene match: 6. CDR1 MNHNS and CDR2 SASEGT come from the germline V gene. DNA for the CDR3: TGTGCCAGCAGCCAAGGACAGGGCTCTAATGAAAAACTGTTTTTT. This sequence encodes CASSQGQGSNEKLFF.

The gene calls are TRBV9 and TRBJ1-1; TRBD1 aligns across 9 bases. The V segment lost 5 bases and the J segment 7 bases; nucleotides outside the gene matches: 9. The CDR3 extends over 14 amino acids. Germline CDR1 is SGDLS and CDR2 is YYNGEE. The CDR3 sequence is CASRKTGGSGEAFF. The CDR3 DNA is TGTGCCAGCAGGAAAACAGGGGGCTCGGGTGAAGCTTTCTTT.

This chain uses TRBV7-9 with TRBJ2-7; perhaps TRBD1 as D (6 bases). Trimming took 1 base from V and 5 from J, leaving 9 bases between them. Germline-derived CDR1 and CDR2 are SEHNR and FQNEAQ (reference sequence). The CDR3 runs 13 residues. The CDR3 sequence is CASSLGTEDEQYF. The CDR3 DNA is TGTGCCAGCAGCTTAGGGACAGAGGACGAGCAGTACTTC.

Here the CDR3 DNA reads TGTGCCAGCTCACCGGGCGTCACTGAAGCTTTCTTT. It yields the protein CASSPGVTEAFF. The gene calls are TRBV18 and TRBJ1-1; D unresolved. The CDR3 runs 12 residues. Trimming stripped 3 bases from V and 4 bases from J, with 6 bases between. Looked up from germline, CDR1 is KGHSH and CDR2 is LQKENI.

This rearrangement joins TRBV28 to TRBJ2-7; D not certain. Germline V gene sequence: CDR1 MDHEN, CDR2 SYDVKM. Trimming left V 3 bases short and J 7 bases short, with 10 bases between. This CDR3 is 12 amino acids long. This CDR3 is CASSFHPREQYF. In DNA form, the CDR3 reads TGTGCCAGCAGTTTTCATCCGAGGGAGCAGTACTTC.

The rearrangement links TRBV2 to TRBJ2-1; 9 positions match TRBD2. V was clipped by 2 bases and J by 8 bases; unmatched bases: 4. CDR1 SNHLY and CDR2 FYNNEI come from the germline V gene. The CDR3 consists of 14 residues. The CDR3: CASSENSGSDEQFF. The CDR3, as DNA: TGTGCCAGCAGTGAAAATAGCGGGAGTGATGAGCAGTTCTTC.

The chain carries TRBV5-1 and TRBJ1-2; 7 bases agree with TRBD1. This CDR3 is 13 amino acids long. Germline CDR1 is SGHRS and CDR2 is YFSETQ. Trimming at V came to 1 base and at J to 6 bases, leaving 3 bases not matched to a gene. The CDR3 sequence is CASSLRQGDGYTF. The CDR3, as DNA: TGCGCCAGCAGCTTGCGGCAGGGGGATGGCTACACCTTC.